This T cell receptor beta chain originates from a study of shared clonotypes between healthy human individuals. On the study more broadly: The study used three CD4 naive, three CD4 memory, two CD8 naive and one CD8 memory plate per donor.

Genomic DNA per cell subset filled all wells of several immunoSEQ plates. Per the original methods: Without quality scores, immunoSEQ junctional reads could not be filtered like full-length reads. Clones were read by immunoSEQ multiplex PCR, and TCRdb kept only the in-frame ones, dropping some. That table supplies the V and J calls and clone size; D and trimming were determined from the DNA. The data show around 2,000,000 clones, just over 90% seen once. With regard to this clone: The antigen remains unidentified.

The CDR3 spans 17 residues. Germline assignment: CDR1 SEHNR and CDR2 FQNEAQ (reference sequence). The trim removed 5 bases at V and 5 bases at J, leaving 13 bases unmatched. Naive CD8 cells were CD45RO-negative, positively selected for CCR7, excluding terminally differentiated effector memory CD45RA+ cells. The study, taken as a whole, reports: Clonotypes that were shared across a handful of donors made up roughly 5.2% of naive CD4 clonotypes.

The receptor comes from a man aged 18 to 35 in good health. Some clones in this sample may be carry-over from other donors' samples. This chain links TRBV7-9 with TRBJ2-7, with 12 bases matching TRBD1. Sequenced input: naive CD8+ T cells from PBMCs. CDR3 DNA: TGTGCCAGCAGCCCGAAGATGGGACAGGGGGCGACCGACGAGCAGTACTTC. Protein product: CASSPKMGQGATDEQYF.